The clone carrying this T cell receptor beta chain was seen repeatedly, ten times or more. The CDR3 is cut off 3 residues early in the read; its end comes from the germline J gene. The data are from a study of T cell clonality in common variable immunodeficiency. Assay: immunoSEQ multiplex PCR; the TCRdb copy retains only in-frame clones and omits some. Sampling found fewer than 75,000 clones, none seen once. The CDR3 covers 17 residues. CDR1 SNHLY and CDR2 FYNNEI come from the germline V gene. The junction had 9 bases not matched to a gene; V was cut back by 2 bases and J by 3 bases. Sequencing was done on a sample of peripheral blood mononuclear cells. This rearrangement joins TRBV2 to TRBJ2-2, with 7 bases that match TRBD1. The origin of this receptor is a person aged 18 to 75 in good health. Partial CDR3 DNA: TGTGCCAGCAGTGAATGGGTTAGGGGGCGTGACACCGGGGAG. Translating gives CASSEWVRGRDTGE. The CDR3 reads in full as CASSEWVRGRDTGELFF.